One T cell receptor beta chain is described in this entry. Its matching antigen is unknown. The data were taken from a study of Ad26.COV2.S vaccination and SARS-CoV-2 variants. Study at large: The donor was enrolled in the Ad26.COV2.S arm of the COV1001 trial. Each vaccinee took Ad26.COV2.S intramuscularly, once or twice 56 days apart. Whole-study findings and limits: Total T cell responses may have been underestimated by the TCR breadth and depth analyses.

Treatment given: some 20 received Ad26.COV2.S at low or high dose, single or two shots; about 5 received placebo; per-sample allocation not given. Vaccine and placebo recipients were sampled on day 63 after the first injection. The CDR3 sequence is 16 residues long. Per germline, CDR1 LGHDT and CDR2 YNNKEL (reference sequence). The trim removed 1 base at V and 4 bases at J, leaving 9 bases unmatched. Generated by immunoSEQ multiplex PCR, the TCRdb table keeps only in-frame clones and is missing some. The data hold roughly 320,000 clones, with approximately 86% observed a single time. This receptor was taken from a person aged 18-65 years who received the Ad26.COV2.S COVID-19 vaccine or a placebo. This rearrangement joins TRBV3-1 (or the pseudogene TRBV3-2) to TRBJ1-1, with TRBD1 matching 7 bases. The material was peripheral blood, obtained in a trial of Ad26.COV2.S vaccine versus placebo. CDR3 protein: CASSQGPQTGVTEAFF. CDR3 coding DNA: TGTGCCAGCAGCCAAGGACCCCAAACAGGGGTCACTGAAGCTTTCTTT.